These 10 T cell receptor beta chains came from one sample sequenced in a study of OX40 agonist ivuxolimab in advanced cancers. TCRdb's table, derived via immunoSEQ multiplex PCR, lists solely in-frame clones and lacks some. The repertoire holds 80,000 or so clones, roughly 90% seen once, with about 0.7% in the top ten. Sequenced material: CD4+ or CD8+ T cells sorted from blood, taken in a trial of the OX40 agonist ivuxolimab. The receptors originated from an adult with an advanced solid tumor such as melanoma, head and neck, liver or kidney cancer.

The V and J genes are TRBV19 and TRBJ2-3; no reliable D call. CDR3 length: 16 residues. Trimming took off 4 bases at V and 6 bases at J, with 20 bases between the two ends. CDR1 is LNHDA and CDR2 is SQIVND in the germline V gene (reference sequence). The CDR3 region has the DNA TGTGCCAGTAGTAATAGTCGGGCTAGTCTTCTCGATACGCAGTATTTT. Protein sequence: CASSNSRASLLDTQYF.

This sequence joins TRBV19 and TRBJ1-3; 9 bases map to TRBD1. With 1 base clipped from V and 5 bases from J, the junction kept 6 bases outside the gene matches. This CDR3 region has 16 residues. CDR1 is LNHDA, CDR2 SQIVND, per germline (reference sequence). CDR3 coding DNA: TGTGCCAGTAGTATAGCAATGGGACAGGGTCGAAACACCATATATTTT. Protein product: CASSIAMGQGRNTIYF.

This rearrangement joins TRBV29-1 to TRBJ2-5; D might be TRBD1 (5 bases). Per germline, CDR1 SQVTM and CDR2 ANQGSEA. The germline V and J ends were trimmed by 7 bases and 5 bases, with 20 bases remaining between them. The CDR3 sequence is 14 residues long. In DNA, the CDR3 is TGCAGCGCTGCCTCGAGCCAGGGTGGTGAGACCCAGTACTTC. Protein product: CSAASSQGGETQYF.

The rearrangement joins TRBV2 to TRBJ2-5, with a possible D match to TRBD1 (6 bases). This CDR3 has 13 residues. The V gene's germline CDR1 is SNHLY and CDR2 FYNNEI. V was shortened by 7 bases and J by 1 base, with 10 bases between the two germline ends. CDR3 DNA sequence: TGTGCCAGCAACCAGGGGTCCCAAGAGACCCAGTACTTC. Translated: CASNQGSQETQYF.

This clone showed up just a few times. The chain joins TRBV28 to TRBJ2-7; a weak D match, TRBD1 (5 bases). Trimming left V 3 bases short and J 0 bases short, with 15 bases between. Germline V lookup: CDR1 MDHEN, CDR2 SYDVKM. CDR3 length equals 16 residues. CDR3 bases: TGTGCCAGCAGTTTCGCCCTAGGGGTCCTCTCCTACGAGCAGTACTTC. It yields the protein CASSFALGVLSYEQYF.

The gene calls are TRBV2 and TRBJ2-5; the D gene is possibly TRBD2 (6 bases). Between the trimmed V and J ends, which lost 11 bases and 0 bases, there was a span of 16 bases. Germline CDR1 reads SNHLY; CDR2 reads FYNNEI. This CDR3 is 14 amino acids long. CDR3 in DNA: TGTGCCCTTAAAGCTAGCGACCACCAAGAGACCCAGTACTTC. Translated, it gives CALKASDHQETQYF. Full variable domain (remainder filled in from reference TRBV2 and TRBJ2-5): EPEVTQTPSHQVTQMGQEVILRCVPISNHLYFYWYRQILGQKVEFLVSFYNNEISEKSEIFDDQFSVERPDGSNFTLKIRSTKLEDSAMYFCALKASDHQETQYFGPGTRLLVL.

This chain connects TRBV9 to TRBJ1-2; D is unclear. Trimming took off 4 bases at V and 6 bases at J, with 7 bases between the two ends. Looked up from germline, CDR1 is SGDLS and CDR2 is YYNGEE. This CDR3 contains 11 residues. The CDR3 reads CASSPGHGYTF. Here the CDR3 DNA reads TGTGCCAGCAGCCCCGGGCATGGCTACACCTTC.

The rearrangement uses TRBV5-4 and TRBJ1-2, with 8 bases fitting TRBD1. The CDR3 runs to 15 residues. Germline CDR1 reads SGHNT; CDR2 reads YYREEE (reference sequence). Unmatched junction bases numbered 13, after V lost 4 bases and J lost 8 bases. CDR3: CASSTPQGALGGYTF. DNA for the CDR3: TGTGCCAGCAGCACCCCCCAGGGGGCTTTGGGAGGCTACACCTTC.

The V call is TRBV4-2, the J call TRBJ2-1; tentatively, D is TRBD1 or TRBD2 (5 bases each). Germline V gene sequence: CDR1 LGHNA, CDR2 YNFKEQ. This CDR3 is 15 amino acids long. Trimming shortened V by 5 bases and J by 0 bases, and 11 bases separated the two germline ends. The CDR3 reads CASSFDSGSYNEQFF. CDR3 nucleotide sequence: TGTGCCAGCAGCTTCGACAGCGGCTCCTACAATGAGCAGTTCTTC.

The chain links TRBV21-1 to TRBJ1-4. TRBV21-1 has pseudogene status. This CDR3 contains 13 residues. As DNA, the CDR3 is TGTGCCAGCAGCAAACGGGAGGGCGAAAAACTGTTTTTT. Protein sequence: CASSKREGEKLFF.